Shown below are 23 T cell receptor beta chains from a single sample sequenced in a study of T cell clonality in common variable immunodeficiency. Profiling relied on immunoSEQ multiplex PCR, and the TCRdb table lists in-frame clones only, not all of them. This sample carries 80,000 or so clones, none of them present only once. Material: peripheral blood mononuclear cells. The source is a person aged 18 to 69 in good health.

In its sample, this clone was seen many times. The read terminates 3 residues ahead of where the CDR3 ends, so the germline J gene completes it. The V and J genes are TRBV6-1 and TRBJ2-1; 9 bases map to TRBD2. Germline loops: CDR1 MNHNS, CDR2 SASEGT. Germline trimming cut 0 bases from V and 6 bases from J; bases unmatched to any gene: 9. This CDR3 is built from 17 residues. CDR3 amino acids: CASSEALRREGFNEQFF. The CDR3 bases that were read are TGTGCCAGCAGTGAAGCGCTTCGGCGGGAGGGCTTCAATGAG.

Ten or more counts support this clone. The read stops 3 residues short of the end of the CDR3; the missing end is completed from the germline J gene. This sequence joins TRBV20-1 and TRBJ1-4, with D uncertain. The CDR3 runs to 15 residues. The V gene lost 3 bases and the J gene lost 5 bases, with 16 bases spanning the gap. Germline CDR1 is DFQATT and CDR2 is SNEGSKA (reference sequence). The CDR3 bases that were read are TGCAGTGCTAGGGATCAAGCGGCGGGGAATGAAAAA. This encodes CSARDQAAGNEK. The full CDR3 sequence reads CSARDQAAGNEKLFF.

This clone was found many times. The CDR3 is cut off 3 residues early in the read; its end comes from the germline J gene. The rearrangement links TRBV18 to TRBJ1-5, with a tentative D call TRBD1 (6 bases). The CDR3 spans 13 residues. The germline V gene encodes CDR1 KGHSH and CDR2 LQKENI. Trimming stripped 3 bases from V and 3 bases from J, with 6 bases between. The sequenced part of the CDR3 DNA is TGTGCCAGCTCACCGGGGGCCAATCAGCCC. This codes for CASSPGANQP. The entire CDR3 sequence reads CASSPGANQPQHF.

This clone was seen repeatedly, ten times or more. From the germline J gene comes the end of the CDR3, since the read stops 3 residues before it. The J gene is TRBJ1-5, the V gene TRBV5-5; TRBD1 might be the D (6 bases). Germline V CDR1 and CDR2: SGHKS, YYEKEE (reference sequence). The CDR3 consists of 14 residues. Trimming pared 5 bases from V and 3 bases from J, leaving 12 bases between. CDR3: CASSVQGLNQPQHF. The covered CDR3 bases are TGTGCCAGCAGTGTACAGGGCCTCAATCAGCCC.

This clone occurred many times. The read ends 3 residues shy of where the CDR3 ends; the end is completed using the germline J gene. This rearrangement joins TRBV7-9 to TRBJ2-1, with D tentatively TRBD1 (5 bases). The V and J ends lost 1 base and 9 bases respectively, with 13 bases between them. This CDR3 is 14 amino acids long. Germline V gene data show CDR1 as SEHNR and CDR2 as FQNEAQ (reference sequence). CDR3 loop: CASSLVQGRVEQFF. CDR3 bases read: TGTGCCAGCAGCTTAGTCCAGGGTCGGGTTGAG.

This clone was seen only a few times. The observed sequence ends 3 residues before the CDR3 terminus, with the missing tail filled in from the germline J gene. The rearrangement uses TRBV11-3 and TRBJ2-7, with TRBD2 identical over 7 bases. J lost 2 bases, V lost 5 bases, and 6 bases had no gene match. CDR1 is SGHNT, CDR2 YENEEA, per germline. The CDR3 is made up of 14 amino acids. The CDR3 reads CASSPTAGTYEQYF. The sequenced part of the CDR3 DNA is TGTGCCAGCAGCCCAACAGCGGGAACCTACGAG. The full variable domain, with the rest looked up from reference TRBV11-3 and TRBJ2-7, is EAGVVQSPRYKIIEKKQPVAFWCNPISGHNTLYWYLQNLGQGPELLIRYENEEAVDDSQLPKDRFSAERLKGVDSTLKIQPAELGDSAVYLCASSPTAGTYEQYFGPGTRLTVT.

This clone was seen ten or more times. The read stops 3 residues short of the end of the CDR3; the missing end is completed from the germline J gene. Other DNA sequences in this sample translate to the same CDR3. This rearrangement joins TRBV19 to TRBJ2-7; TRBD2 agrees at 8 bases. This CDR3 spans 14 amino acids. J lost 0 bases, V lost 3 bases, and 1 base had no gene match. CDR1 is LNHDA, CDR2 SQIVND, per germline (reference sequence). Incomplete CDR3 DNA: TGTGCCAGTAGTATCAGCGGGAGCTCCTACGAG. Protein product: CASSISGSSYE. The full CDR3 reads CASSISGSSYEQYF.

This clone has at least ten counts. CDR3: CASSLAGANTGELFF. The CDR3 DNA, read in part, is TGTGCCAGCAGCCTAGCGGGGGCTAACACCGGGGAG. This chain uses TRBV7-3 with TRBJ2-2, with 10 bases aligning to TRBD2. The read gets to within 3 residues of the CDR3 end, and the germline J gene fills in the rest. Losses at the gene ends were 5 bases for V and 2 bases for J; bases not matched to a gene: 2. Germline V gives CDR1 SGHTA, CDR2 FQGTGA. The CDR3 loop spans 15 amino acids.

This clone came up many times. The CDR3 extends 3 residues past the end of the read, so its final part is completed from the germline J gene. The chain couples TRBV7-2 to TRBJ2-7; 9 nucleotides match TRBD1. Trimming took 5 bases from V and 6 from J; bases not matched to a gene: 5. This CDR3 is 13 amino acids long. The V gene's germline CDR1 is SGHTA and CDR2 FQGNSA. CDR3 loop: CASSTQTGGEQYF. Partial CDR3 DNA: TGTGCCAGCAGCACTCAGACAGGGGGCGAG.

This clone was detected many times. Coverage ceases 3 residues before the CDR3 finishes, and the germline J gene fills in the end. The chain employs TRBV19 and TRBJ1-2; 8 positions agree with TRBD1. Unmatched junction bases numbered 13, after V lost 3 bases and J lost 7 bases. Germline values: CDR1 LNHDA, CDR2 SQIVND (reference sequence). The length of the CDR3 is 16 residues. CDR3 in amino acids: CASSIPYLDREIGYTF. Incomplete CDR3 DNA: TGTGCCAGTAGTATCCCCTACCTGGACAGGGAAATTGGC.

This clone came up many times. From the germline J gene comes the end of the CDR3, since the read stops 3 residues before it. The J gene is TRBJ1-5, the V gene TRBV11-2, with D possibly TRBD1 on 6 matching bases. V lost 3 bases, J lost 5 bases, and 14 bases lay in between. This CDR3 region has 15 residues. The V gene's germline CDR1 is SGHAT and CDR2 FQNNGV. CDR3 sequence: CASSLDRGAYQPQHF. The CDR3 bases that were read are TGTGCCAGCAGCTTGGACCGGGGGGCCTATCAGCCC.

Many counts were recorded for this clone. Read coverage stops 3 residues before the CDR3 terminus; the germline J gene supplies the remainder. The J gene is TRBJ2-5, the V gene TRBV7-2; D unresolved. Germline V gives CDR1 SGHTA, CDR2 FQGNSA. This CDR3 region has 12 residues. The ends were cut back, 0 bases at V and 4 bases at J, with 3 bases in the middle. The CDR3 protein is CASSLARETQYF. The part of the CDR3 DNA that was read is TGTGCCAGCAGCTTAGCGCGAGAGACC.

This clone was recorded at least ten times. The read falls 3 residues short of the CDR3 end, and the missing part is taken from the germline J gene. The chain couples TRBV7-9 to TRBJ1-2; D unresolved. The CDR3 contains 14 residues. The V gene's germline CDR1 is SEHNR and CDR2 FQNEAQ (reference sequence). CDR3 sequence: CASSLGWAVRGYTF. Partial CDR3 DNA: TGTGCCAGCAGCTTAGGTTGGGCAGTGCGCGGC.

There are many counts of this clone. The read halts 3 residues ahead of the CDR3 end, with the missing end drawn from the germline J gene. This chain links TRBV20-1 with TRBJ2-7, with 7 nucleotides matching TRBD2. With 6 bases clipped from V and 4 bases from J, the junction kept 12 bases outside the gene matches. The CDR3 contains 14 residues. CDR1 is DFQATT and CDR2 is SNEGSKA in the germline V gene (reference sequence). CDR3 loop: CSARTGLNLYEQYF. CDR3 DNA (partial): TGCAGTGCGAGGACGGGACTAAATTTATACGAG.

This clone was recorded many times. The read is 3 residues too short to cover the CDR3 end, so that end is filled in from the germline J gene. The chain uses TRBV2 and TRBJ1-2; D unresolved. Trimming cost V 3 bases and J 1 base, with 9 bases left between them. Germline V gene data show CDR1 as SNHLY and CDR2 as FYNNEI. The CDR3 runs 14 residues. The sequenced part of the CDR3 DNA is TGTGCCAGCAGTGATTTGGTAGATAACTATGGC. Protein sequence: CASSDLVDNYG. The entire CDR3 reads CASSDLVDNYGYTF.

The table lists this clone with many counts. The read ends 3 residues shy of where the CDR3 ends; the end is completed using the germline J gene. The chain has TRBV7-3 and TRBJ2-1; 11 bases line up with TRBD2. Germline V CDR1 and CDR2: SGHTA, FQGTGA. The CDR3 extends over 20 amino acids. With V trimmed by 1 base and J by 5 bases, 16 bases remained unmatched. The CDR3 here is CASSLRGRGLAARRDNEQFF. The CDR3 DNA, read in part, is TGTGCCAGCAGCTTAAGGGGACGGGGACTAGCGGCTCGAAGAGACAATGAG.

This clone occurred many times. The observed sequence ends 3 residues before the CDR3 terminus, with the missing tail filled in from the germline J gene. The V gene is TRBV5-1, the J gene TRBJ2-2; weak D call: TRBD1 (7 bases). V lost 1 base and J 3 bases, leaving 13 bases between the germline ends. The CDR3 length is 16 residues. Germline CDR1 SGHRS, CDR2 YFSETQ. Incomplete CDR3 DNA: TGCGCCAGCAGCTTGTTAACAGGGGAGGACACCGGGGAG. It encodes CASSLLTGEDTGE. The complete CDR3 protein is CASSLLTGEDTGELFF.

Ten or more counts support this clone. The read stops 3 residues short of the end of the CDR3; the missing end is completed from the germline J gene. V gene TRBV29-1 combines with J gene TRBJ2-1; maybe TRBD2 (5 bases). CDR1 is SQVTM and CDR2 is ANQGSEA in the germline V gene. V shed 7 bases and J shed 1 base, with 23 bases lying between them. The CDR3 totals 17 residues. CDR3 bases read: TGCAGCGCCTCCGGGGTGTATGACTTGGGGTCCTACAATGAG. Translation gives CSASGVYDLGSYNE. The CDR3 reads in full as CSASGVYDLGSYNEQFF.

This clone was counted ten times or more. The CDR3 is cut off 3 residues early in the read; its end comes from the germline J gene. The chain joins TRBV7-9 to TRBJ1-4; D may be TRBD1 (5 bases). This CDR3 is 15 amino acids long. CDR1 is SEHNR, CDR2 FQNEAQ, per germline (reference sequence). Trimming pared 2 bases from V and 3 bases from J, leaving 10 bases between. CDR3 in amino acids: CASSLSGVANEKLFF. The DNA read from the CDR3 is TGTGCCAGCAGCTTATCGGGGGTAGCTAATGAAAAA.

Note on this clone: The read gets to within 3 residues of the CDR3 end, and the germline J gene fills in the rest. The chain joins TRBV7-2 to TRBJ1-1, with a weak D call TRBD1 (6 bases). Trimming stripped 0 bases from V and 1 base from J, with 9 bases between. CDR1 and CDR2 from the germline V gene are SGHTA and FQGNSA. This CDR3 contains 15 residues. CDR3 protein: CASSLALGGNTEAFF. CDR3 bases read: TGTGCCAGCAGCTTAGCGTTAGGGGGGAACACTGAA.

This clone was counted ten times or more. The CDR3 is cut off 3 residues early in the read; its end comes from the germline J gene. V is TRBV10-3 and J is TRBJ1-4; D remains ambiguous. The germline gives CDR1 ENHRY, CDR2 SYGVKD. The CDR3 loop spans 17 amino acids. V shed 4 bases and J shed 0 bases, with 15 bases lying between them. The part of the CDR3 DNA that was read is TGTGCCATCAGTGGAGGCCTGGGCATTGCAACTAATGAAAAA. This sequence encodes CAISGGLGIATNEK. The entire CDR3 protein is CAISGGLGIATNEKLFF.

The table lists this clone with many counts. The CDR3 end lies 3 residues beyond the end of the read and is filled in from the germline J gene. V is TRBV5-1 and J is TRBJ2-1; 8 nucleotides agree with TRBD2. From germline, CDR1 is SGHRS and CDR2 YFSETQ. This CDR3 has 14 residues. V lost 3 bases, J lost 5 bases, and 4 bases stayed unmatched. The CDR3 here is CASSSRLANNEQFF. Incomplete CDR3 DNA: TGCGCCAGCAGCTCCCGACTAGCGAACAATGAG.

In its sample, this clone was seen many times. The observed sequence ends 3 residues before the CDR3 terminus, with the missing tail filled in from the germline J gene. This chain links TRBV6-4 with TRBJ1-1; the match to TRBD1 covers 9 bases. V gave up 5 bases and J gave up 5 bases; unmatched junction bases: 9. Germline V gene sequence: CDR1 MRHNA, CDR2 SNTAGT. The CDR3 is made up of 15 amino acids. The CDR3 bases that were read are TGTGCCAGCAGTCCGGAACAGGGGGCGCGGACTGAA. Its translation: CASSPEQGARTE. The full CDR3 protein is CASSPEQGARTEAFF.